The rows below give T cell receptor beta chains drawn from one sample of a study of molecular identifiers for immune sequencing clone quantification. TCRdb passed the PCR reads through MiXCR, listing each CDR3 protein once. The sample carries about 510,000 distinct CDR3 sequences, around 21% recorded once. The sequenced sample was naive CD8+ T cells from blood, with Jurkat cell RNA spiked in. The receptors here all came from a human donor in good health. Some libraries in this study had Jurkat cell RNA spiked in. The CDR3 runs from the conserved cysteine through the conserved F or W. The D gene is left open where the match is weak. Clone size is shown for a subset of rows, as once, few, many or a class of expanded clone.

V gene	J gene	clone size	D gene	CDR3 DNA	CDR3 protein
TRBV6-5	TRBJ2-5	many	NA	TGTGCCAGCACCACCGGACTCGAGGCCCAAGAGACCCAGTACTTC	CASTTGLEAQETQYF
TRBV12-3/TRBV12-4	TRBJ2-2	many	TRBD1	TGTGCCAGCAGTGGGGACAGGGATTACACCGGGGAGCTGTTTTTT	CASSGDRDYTGELFF
TRBV9	TRBJ1-3	many	NA	TGTGCCAGCAGCGTGTCGTCAGTGAACTCTGGAAACACCATATATTTT	CASSVSSVNSGNTIYF
TRBV30	TRBJ2-7	many	NA	TGTGCCTGGAGTGCTCTCTCTCCGGTGGGCCTTAGCTCCTACGAGCAGTACTTC	CAWSALSPVGLSSYEQYF
TRBV7-9	TRBJ1-2	once	TRBD1	TGTGCCAGCAGCTGGGACAGGGGGGAGGCTAACTATGGCTACACCTTC	CASSWDRGEANYGYTF
TRBV5-6	TRBJ2-5	NA	NA	TGTGCCAGCAGCTTCGGGCAGGGCCAGACCCAGTACTTC	CASSFGQGQTQYF
TRBV6-1	TRBJ2-3	many	NA	TGTGCCAGCAGTGACCCGACAGTCAGCACAGATACGCAGTATTTT	CASSDPTVSTDTQYF
TRBV5-6	TRBJ2-7	many	NA	TGTGCCAGCAGCTTGCAGGGCTCCGAGCAGTACTTC	CASSLQGSEQYF
TRBV7-2	TRBJ2-1	few	TRBD1	TGTGCCAGCAGCCCGGGACAGGCCCCGTGGGATGAGCAGTTCTTC	CASSPGQAPWDEQFF
TRBV2	TRBJ2-1	few	NA	TGTGCCAGCAGTGAAAATCGAGGGGACAATGAGCAGTTCTTC	CASSENRGDNEQFF
TRBV9	TRBJ2-5	many	TRBD1	TGTGCCAGCAGCCCCAGGACAGGGGGGCAGACCCAGTACTTC	CASSPRTGGQTQYF
TRBV7-9	TRBJ2-7	few	NA	TGTGCCAGCAGCTTAGGCGATCCCCGGGACGAGCAGTACTTC	CASSLGDPRDEQYF
TRBV29-1	TRBJ2-2	many	NA	TGCAGCGTTGAAAAAAAGAACACCGGGGAGCTGTTTTTT	CSVEKKNTGELFF
TRBV5-3	TRBJ2-7	once	NA	TGTGCCAGCAGCTTGGGCAGGATTTCCTACGAGCAGTACTTC	CASSLGRISYEQYF
TRBV27	TRBJ1-1	few	NA	TGTGCCGGCAGTTTGGGGGGGCGTGCTGAAGCTTTCTTT	CAGSLGGRAEAFF
TRBV20-1	TRBJ2-5	NA	NA	TGCAGTGCTCCCCCCGGGGCAGGGTTACAAGAGACCCAGTACTTC	CSAPPGAGLQETQYF
TRBV28	TRBJ2-2	few	NA	TGTGCCAGCAATGAAGCAGGCAGGGCTTCCGGGGAGCTGTTTTTT	CASNEAGRASGELFF
TRBV5-6	TRBJ2-3	NA	TRBD2	TGTGCCAGCAACGGCCTAGCGGGCACAGATACGCAGTATTTT	CASNGLAGTDTQYF
TRBV2	TRBJ2-1	NA	NA	TGTGCCAGCAGTGCTTGGTTAACGGACAATGAGCAGTTCTTC	CASSAWLTDNEQFF
TRBV7-2	TRBJ2-1	few	NA	TGTGCCAGCAGCTTGACGCACAATGAGCAGTTCTTC	CASSLTHNEQFF
TRBV5-4	TRBJ1-2	few	NA	TGTGCCAGCAGCTTCGGAAGCGCGACGGGAAGCTATGGCTACACCTTC	CASSFGSATGSYGYTF
TRBV20-1	TRBJ2-7	NA	NA	TGCAGTGCTAGGGAGCCGATTCGACGGTCGACTCCCTACGAGCAGTACTTC	CSAREPIRRSTPYEQYF
TRBV30	TRBJ1-1	many	TRBD1	TGTGCCTGGAGAGCCAGACAGGGGACCACTGAAGCTTTCTTT	CAWRARQGTTEAFF
TRBV12-3/TRBV12-4	TRBJ2-3	many	NA	TGTGCCAGCAGTTATCGGGTGACAGAATCAGATACGCAGTATTTT	CASSYRVTESDTQYF
TRBV5-6	TRBJ1-1	few	NA	TGTGCCAGCAGCGCCGGGGCGAACACTGAAGCTTTCTTT	CASSAGANTEAFF
TRBV4-3	TRBJ2-2	NA	NA	TGCGCCAGCAGCCAAGACCGGGTGAACACCGGGGAGCTGTTTTTT	CASSQDRVNTGELFF
TRBV27	TRBJ2-7	many	TRBD2	TGTGCCAGCACCTCCCTATTCGGGCTAGCGGGAGTGGTCCACGAGCAGTACTTC	CASTSLFGLAGVVHEQYF
TRBV4-3	TRBJ1-1	many	NA	TGCGCCAGCAGCCAAGATTTGGGGGAATTAGGCACTGAAGCTTTCTTT	CASSQDLGELGTEAFF
TRBV27	TRBJ2-5	NA	NA	TGTGCCAGCAGGCCGTTGACACCTTACCAAGAGACCCAGTACTTC	CASRPLTPYQETQYF
TRBV28	TRBJ2-5	many	NA	TGTGCCAGCAGTTTATCAAGGGTTTCCGGAGAGACCCAGTACTTC	CASSLSRVSGETQYF